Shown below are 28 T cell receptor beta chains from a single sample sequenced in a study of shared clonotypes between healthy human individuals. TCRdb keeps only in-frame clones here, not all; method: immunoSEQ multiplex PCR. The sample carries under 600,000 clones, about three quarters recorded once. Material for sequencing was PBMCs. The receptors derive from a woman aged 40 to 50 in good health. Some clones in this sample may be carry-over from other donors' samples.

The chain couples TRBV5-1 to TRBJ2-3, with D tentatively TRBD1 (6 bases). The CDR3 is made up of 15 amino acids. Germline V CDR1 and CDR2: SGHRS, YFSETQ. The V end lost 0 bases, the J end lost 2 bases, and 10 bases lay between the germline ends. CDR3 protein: CASSLGDTITDTQYF. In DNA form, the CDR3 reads TGCGCCAGCAGCTTGGGGGACACCATCACAGATACGCAGTATTTT.

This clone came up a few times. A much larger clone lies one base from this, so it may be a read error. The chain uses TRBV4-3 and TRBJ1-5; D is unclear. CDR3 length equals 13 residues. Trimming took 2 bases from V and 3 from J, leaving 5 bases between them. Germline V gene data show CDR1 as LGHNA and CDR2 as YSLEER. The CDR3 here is CASSQQVNQPQHF. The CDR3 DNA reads TGCGCCAGCAGCCAACAGGTCAATCAGCCCCAGCATTTT.

CDR3 DNA: TGTGCCAGCAGTGGGAAAGCGGGACAGGGGCCCTCTGGGGCCAACGTCCTGACTTTC. This codes for CASSGKAGQGPSGANVLTF. The gene calls are TRBV2 and TRBJ2-6; TRBD1 matches at 10 bases. The germline V gene has CDR1 SNHLY and CDR2 FYNNEI. V trimming: 4 bases; J trimming: 0 bases; junction bases outside the gene matches: 9. The CDR3 is 19 amino acids.

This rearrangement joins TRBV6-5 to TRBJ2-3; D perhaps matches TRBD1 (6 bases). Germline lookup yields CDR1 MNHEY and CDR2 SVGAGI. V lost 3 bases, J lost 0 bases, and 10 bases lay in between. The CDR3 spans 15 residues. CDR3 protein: CASSYSGVSTDTQYF. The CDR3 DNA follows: TGTGCCAGCAGTTATTCAGGGGTGAGCACAGATACGCAGTATTTT.

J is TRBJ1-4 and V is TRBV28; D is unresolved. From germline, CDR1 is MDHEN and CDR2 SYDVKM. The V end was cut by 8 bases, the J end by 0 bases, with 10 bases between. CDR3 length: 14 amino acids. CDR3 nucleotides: TGTGCCAGCGCTACGGTTGCAACTAATGAAAAACTGTTTTTT. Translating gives CASATVATNEKLFF.

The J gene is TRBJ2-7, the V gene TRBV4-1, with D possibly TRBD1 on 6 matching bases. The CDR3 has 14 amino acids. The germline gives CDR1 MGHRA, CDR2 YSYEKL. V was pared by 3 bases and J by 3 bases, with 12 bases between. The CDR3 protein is CASSQGARSYEQYF. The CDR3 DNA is TGCGCCAGCAGCCAGGGGGCGAGGAGCTACGAGCAGTACTTC.

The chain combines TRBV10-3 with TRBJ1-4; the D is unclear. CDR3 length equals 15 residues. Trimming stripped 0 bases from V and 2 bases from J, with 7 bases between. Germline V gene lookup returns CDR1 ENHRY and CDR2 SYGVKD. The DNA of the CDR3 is TGTGCCATCAGTGAGTCGCCCGGGACTAATGAAAAACTGTTTTTT. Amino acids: CAISESPGTNEKLFF.

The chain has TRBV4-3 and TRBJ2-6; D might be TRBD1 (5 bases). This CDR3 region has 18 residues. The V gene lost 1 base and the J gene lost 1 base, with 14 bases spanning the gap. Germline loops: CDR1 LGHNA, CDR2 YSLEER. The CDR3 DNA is TGCGCCAGCAGCCAAGTTTTGGACACATATTCTGGGGCCAACGTCCTGACTTTC. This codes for CASSQVLDTYSGANVLTF.

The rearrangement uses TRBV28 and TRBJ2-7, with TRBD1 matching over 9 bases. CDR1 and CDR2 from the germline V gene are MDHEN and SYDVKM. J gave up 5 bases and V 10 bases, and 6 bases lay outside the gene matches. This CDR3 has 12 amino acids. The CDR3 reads CATGDRVNEQYF. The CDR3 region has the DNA TGTGCCACTGGGGACAGGGTTAACGAGCAGTACTTC. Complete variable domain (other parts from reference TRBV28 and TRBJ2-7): DVKVTQSSRYLVKRTGEKVFLECVQDMDHENMFWYRQDPGLGLRLIYFSYDVKMKEKGDIPEGYSVSREKKERFSLILESASTNQTSMYLCATGDRVNEQYFGPGTRLTVT.

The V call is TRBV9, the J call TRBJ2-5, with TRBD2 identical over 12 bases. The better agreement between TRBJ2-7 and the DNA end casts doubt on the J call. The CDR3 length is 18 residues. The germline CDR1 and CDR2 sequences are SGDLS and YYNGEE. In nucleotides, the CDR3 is TGTGCCAGCAGCGTAGCCCCCTATGGACTAGCGGGAACCTACGAGCAGTACTTC. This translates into CASSVAPYGLAGTYEQYF.

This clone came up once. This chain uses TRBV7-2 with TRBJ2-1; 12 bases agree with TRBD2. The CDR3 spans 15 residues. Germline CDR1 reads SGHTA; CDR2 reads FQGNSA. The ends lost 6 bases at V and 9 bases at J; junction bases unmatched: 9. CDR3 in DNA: TGTGCCAGCAGACCCACTAGCGGGAGGCCAGGTGAGCAGTTCTTC. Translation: CASRPTSGRPGEQFF. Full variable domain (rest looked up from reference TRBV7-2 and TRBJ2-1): GAGVSQSPSNKVTEKGKDVELRCDPISGHTALYWYRQSLGQGLEFLIYFQGNSAPDKSGLPSDRFSAERTGGSVSTLTIQRTQQEDSAVYLCASRPTSGRPGEQFFGPGTRLTVL.

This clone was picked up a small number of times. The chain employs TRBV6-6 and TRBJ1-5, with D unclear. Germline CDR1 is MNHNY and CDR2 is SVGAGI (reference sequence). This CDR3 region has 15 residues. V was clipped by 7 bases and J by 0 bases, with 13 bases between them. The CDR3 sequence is CASTPDLNSNQPQHF. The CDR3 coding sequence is TGTGCCAGCACCCCCGACCTCAATAGCAATCAGCCCCAGCATTTT.

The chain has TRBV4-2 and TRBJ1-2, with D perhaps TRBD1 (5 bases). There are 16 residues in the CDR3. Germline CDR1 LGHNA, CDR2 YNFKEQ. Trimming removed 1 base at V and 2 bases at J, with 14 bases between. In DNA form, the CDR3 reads TGTGCCAGCAGCCAAGGAAGGGCACAGGCCAACTATGGCTACACCTTC. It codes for CASSQGRAQANYGYTF.

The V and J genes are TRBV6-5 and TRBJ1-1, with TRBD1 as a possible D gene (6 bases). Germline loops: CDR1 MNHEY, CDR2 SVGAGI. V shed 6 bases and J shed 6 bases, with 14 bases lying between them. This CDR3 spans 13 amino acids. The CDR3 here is CASRPYRESEAFF. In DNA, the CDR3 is TGTGCCAGCAGGCCCTACAGGGAATCTGAAGCTTTCTTT.

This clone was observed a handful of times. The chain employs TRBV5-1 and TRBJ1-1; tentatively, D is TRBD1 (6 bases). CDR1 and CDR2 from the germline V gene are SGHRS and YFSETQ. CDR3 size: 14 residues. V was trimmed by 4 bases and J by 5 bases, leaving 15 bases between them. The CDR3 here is CASSNPQGLTEAFF. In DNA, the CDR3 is TGCGCCAGCAGCAACCCACAGGGTCTTACTGAAGCTTTCTTT.

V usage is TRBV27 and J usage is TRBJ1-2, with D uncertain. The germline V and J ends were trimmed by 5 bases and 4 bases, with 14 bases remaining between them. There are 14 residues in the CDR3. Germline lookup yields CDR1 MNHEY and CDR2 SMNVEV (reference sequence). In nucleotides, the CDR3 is TGTGCCAGCAGTCCCCTTGCGACAAGCTATGGCTACACCTTC. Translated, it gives CASSPLATSYGYTF.

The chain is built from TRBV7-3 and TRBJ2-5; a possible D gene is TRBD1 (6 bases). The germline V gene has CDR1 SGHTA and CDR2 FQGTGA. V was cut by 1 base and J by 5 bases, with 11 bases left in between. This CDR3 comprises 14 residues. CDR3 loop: CASSLMGARETQYF. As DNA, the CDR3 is TGTGCCAGCAGCTTAATGGGGGCAAGGGAGACCCAGTACTTC.

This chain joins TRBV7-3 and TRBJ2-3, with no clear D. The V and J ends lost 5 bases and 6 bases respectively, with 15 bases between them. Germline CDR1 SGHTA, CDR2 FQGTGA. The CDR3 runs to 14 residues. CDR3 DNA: TGTGCCAGCAGCCTAAACGACTTCTCGGATACGCAGTATTTT. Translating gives CASSLNDFSDTQYF.

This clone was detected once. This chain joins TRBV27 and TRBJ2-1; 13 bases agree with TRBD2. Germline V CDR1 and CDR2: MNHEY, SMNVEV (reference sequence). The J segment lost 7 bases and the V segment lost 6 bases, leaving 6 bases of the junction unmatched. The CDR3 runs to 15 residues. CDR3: CASSPGTSGKNEQFF. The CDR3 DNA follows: TGTGCCAGCAGCCCTGGGACTAGCGGGAAGAATGAGCAGTTCTTC.

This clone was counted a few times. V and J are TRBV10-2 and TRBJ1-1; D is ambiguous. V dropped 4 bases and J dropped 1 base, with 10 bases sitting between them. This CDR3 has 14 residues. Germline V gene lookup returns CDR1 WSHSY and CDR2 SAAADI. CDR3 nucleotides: TGCGCCAGCAGTGCCGTAGTTAGGAACACTGAAGCTTTCTTT. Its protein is CASSAVVRNTEAFF.

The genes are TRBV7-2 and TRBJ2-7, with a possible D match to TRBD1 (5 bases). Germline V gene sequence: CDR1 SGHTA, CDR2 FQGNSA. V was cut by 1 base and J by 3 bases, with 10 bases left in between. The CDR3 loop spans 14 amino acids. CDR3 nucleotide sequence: TGTGCCAGCAGCTTAGGTCAGGGTCTCTACGAGCAGTACTTC. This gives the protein CASSLGQGLYEQYF.

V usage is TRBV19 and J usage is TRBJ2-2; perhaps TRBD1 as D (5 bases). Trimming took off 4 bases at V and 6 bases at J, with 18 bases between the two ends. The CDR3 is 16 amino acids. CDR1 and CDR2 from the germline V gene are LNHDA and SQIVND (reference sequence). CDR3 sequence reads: CASSTPTPAGPGELFF. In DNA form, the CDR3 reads TGTGCCAGTAGTACGCCCACCCCAGCAGGGCCCGGGGAGCTGTTTTTT. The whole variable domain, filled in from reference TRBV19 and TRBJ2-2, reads DGGITQSPKYLFRKEGQNVTLSCEQNLNHDAMYWYRQDPGQGLRLIYYSQIVNDFQKGDIAEGYSVSREKKESFPLTVTSAQKNPTAFYLCASSTPTPAGPGELFFGEGSRLTVL.

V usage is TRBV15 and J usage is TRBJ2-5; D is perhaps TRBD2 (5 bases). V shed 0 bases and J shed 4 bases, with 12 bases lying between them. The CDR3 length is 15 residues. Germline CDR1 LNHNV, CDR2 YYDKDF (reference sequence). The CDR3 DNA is TGTGCCACCAGCAGAGATTTGGGGAGAGGAGAGACCCAGTACTTC. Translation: CATSRDLGRGETQYF. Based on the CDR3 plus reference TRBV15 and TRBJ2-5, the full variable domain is DAMVIQNPRYQVTQFGKPVTLSCSQTLNHNVMYWYQQKSSQAPKLLFHYYDKDFNNEADTPDNFQSRRPNTSFCFLDIRSPGLGDTAMYLCATSRDLGRGETQYFGPGTRLLVL.

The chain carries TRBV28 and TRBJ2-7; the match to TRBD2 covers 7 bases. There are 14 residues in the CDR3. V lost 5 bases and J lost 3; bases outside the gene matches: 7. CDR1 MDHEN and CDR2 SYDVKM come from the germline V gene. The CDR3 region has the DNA TGTGCCAGCAGTCCCCCCGGACTAGGCTACGAGCAGTACTTC. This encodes CASSPPGLGYEQYF.

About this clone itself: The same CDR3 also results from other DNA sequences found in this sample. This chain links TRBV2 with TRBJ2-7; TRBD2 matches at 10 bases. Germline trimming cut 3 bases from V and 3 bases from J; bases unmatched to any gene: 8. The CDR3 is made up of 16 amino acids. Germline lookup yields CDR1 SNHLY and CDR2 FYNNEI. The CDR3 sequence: CASSEGSGRSGYEQYF. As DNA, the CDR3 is TGTGCCAGCAGTGAGGGTAGCGGGAGGTCGGGCTACGAGCAGTACTTC.

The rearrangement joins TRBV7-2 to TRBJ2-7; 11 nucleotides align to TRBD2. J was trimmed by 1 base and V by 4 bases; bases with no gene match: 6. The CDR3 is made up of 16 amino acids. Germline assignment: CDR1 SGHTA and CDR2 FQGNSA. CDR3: CASSSMGLAASYEQYF. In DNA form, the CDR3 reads TGTGCCAGCAGCTCGATGGGACTAGCGGCATCCTACGAGCAGTACTTC.

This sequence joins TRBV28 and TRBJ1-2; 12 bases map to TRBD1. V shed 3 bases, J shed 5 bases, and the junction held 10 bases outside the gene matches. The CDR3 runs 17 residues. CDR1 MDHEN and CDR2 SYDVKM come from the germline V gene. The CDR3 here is CASSLGTGGFKMYGYTF. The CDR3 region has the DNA TGTGCCAGCAGTTTGGGGACAGGGGGCTTTAAGATGTATGGCTACACCTTC.

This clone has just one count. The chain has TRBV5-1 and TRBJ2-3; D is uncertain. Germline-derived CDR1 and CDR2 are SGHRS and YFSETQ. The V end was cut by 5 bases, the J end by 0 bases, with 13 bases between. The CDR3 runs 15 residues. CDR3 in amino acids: CASSRTPTSTDTQYF. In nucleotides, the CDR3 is TGCGCCAGCAGTAGGACCCCAACCAGCACAGATACGCAGTATTTT.